This TCR beta chain came from a study of T cells in Graves' hyperthyroidism and ophthalmopathy. Overall study: Peripheral blood was drawn at first diagnosis, prior to all treatment.

Cells are PBMCs isolated from roughly 10 ml of fresh blood. Overall study findings and caveats: Blood samples included most of the expanded thyroid clonotypes exceeding 0.001. Onset of ophthalmopathy came a median roughly 6.9 months after the model predicted it.

TCR beta CDR3 regions were amplified from RNA. The HTBI primer set drove a first-round RT-PCR of the TCR CDR3. TCRdb called the multiplex PCR reads again in MiXCR, with one record for every CDR3 protein. Found here are about half a million distinct CDR3 sequences, more than 20% of them singletons; the top ten hold about 26%. This CDR3 comprises 14 residues. Germline trimming cut 5 bases from V and 4 bases from J; bases unmatched to any gene: 8. The sample holds a few counts of this clonotype. The antigen is not known. The genes are TRBV12-3 or TRBV12-4 and TRBJ2-7, with TRBD1 identical over 7 bases. Sample: blood. The TCR comes from a man aged 18 to 30 with Graves' hyperthyroidism. The CDR3 reads CASSRGDRLYEQYF. DNA for the CDR3: TGTGCCAGCAGTCGTGGGGACAGACTGTACGAGCAGTACTTC.